This TCR beta chain was recovered during a study of identical twins. Findings and caveats of the study: Cord blood's abundant beta clonotypes had fewer insertions, unlike memory repertoires.

TCRdb re-called the 5' RACE reads through MiXCR, storing one row per CDR3 protein. This sample has approximately 630,000 distinct CDR3 sequences; under 8.5% occur once, and the top ten carry approximately 1.5%. Per germline, CDR1 DFQATT and CDR2 SNEGSKA (reference sequence). The CDR3 runs 10 residues. Comment on this clonotype: As yet, its antigen is unknown.

The same data also went into a second study, on yellow fever vaccine responses in identical twins.

The chain recombines TRBV20-1 with TRBJ2-3, with unresolved D. The receptor comes from a woman aged 18-29 years in good health. What was sequenced was PBMCs. The CDR3 loop reads CSGQQGTQYF. CDR3 DNA sequence: TGCAGCGGGCAACAAGGGACGCAGTATTTT.